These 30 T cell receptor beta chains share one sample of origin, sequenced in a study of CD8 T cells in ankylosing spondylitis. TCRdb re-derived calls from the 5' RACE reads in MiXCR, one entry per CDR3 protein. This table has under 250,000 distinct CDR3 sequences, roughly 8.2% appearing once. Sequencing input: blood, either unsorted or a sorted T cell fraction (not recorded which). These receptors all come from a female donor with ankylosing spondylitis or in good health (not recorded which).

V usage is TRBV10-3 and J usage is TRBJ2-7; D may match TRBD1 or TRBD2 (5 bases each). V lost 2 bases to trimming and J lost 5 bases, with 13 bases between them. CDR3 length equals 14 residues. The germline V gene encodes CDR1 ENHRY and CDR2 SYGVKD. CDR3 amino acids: CAISERQGVHEQYF. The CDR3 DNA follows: TGTGCCATCAGTGAGAGGCAGGGAGTCCACGAGCAGTACTTC.

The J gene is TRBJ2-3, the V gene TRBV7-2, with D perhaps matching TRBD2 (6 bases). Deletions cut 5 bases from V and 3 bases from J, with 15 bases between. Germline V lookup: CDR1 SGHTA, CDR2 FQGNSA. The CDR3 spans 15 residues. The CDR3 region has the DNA TGTGCCAGCAGCCGCGGCCCGGACTATACAGATACGCAGTATTTT. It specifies CASSRGPDYTDTQYF.

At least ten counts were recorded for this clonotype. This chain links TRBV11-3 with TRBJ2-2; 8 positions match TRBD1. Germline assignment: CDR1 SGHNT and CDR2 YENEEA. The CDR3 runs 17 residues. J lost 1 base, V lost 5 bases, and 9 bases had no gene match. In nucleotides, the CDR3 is TGTGCCAGCAGCAATGGTTGGGGGACAGGGAACACCGGGGAGCTGTTTTTT. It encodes CASSNGWGTGNTGELFF.

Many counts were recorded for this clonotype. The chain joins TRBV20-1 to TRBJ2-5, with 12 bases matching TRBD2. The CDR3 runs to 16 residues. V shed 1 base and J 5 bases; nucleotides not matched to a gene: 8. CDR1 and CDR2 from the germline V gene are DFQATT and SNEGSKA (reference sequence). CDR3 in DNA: TGCAGTGCTAGAGTTGCTAGCGGGAGGGCTCAGGAGACCCAGTACTTC. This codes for CSARVASGRAQETQYF.

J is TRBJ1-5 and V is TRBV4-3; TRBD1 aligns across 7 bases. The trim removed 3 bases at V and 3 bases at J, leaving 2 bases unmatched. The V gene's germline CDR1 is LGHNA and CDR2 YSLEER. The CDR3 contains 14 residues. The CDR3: CASSQGQINQPQHF. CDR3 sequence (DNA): TGCGCCAGCAGCCAGGGACAGATCAATCAGCCCCAGCATTTT.

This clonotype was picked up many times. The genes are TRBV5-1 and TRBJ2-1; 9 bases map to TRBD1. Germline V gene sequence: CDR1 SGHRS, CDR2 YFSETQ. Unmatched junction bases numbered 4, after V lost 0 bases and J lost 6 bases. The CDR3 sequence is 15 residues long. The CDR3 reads CASSLEGQGFNEQFF. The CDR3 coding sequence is TGCGCCAGCAGCTTGGAGGGACAGGGCTTCAATGAGCAGTTCTTC.

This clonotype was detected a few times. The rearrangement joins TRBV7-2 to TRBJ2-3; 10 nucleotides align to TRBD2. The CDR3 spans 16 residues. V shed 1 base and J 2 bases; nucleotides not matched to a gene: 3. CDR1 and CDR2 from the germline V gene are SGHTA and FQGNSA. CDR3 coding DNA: TGTGCCAGCAGCTTAGGACTAGCGGGTTTCACAGATACGCAGTATTTT. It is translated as CASSLGLAGFTDTQYF.

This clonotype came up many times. In nucleotides, the CDR3 is TGTGCCACCAGTGACCCCGCGGAGACCCAGTACTTC. This encodes CATSDPAETQYF. This chain links TRBV24-1 with TRBJ2-5; D not resolved. V lost 4 bases to trimming and J lost 5 bases, with 7 bases between them. In germline, CDR1 is KGHDR, CDR2 SFDVKD. This CDR3 region has 12 residues.

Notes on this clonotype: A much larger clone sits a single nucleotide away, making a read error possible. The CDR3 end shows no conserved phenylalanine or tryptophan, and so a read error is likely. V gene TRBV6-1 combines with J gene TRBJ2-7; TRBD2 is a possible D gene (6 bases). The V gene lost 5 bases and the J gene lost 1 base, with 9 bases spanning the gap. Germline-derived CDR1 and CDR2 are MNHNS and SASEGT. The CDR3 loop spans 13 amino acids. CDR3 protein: CASSLTSSYEQYL. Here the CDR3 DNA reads TGTGCCAGCAGTTTGACTAGTTCCTACGAGCAGTACCTC.

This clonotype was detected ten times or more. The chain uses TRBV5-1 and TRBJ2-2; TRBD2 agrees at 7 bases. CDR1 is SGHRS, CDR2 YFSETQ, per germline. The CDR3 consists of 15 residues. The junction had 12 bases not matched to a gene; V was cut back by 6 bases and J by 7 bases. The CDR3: CASTVGKRESGELFF. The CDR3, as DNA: TGCGCCAGCACCGTTGGGAAGCGGGAAAGCGGGGAGCTGTTTTTT.

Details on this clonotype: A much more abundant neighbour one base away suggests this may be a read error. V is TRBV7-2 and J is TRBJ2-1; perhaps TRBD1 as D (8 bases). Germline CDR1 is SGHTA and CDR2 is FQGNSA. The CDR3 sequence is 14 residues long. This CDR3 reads CVSSSQGGLNEQFF. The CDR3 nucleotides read TGTGTCAGCAGCTCACAGGGGGGGCTAAATGAGCAGTTCTTC. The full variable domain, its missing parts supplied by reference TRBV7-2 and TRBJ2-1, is GAGVSQSPSNKVTEKGKDVELRCDPISGHTALYWYRQSLGQGLEFLIYFQGNSAPDKSGLPSDRFSAERTGGSVSTLTIQRTQQEDSAVYLCVSSSQGGLNEQFFGPGTRLTVL.

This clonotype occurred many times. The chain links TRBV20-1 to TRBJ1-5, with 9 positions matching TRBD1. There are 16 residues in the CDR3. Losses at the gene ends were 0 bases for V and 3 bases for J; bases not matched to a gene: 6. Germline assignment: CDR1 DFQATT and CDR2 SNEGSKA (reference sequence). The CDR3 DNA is TGCAGTGCTAGAGATCCCCGGACAGGGGACAATCAGCCCCAGCATTTT. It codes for CSARDPRTGDNQPQHF.

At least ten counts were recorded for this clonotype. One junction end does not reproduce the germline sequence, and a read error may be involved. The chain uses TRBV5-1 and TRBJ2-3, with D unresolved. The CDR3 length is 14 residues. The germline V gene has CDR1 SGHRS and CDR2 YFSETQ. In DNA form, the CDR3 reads TGTGCCAGCAGCTTGGATAGTAGCACAGATACGCAGTATTTT. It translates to CASSLDSSTDTQYF. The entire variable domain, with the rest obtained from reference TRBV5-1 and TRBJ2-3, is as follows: KAGVTQTPRYLIKTRGQQVTLSCSPISGHRSVSWYQQTPGQGLQFLFEYFSETQRNKGNFPGRFSGRQFSNSRSEMNVSTLELGDSALYLCASSLDSSTDTQYFGPGTRLTVL.

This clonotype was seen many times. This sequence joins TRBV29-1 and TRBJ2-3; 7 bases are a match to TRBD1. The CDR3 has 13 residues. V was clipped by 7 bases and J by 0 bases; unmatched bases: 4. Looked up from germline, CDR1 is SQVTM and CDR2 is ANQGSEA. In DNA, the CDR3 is TGCAGCGGAGGACAGGAGAGCACAGATACGCAGTATTTT. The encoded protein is CSGGQESTDTQYF.

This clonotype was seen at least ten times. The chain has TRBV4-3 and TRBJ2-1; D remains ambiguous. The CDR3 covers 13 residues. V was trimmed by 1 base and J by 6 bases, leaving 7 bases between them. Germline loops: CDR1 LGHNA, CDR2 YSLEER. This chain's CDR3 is CASSQGPFNEQFF. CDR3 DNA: TGCGCCAGCAGCCAAGGGCCTTTCAATGAGCAGTTCTTC.

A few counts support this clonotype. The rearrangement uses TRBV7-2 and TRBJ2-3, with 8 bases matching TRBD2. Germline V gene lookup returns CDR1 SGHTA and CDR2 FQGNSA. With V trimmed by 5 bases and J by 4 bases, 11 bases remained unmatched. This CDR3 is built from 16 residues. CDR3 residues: CASSPRAGGGSDTQYF. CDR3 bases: TGTGCCAGCAGCCCCAGGGCGGGGGGAGGGTCAGATACGCAGTATTTT.

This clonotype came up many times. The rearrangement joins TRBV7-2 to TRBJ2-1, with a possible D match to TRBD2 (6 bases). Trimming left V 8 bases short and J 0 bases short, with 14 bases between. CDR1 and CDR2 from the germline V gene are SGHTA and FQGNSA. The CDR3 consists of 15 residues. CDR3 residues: CASAPGGASYNEQFF. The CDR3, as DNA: TGTGCCAGCGCGCCCGGCGGGGCCTCCTACAATGAGCAGTTCTTC.

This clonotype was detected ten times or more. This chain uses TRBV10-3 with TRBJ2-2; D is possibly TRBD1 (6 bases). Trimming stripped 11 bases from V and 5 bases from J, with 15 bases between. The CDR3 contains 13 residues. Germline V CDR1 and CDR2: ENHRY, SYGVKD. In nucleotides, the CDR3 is TGTGCCGCGCTGGACAGCTTTACCGGGGAGCTGTTTTTT. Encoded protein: CAALDSFTGELFF.

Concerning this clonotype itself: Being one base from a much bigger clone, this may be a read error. The CDR3 protein is CASSQGRRINYGYTF. The DNA for the CDR3 is TGTGCCAGCAGCCAGGGGAGGCGGATTAACTATGGCTACACCTTC. The chain carries TRBV3-1 and TRBJ1-2, with no clear D. V lost 3 bases, J lost 1 base, and 12 bases lay in between. Germline CDR1 reads LGHDT; CDR2 reads YNNKEL (reference sequence). There are 15 residues in the CDR3.

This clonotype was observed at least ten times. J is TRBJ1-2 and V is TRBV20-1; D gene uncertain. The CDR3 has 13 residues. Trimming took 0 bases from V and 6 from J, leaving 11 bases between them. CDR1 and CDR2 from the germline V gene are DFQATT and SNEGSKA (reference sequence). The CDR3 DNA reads TGCAGTGCTAGAGATGGGCACCAAAATGGCTACACCTTC. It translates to CSARDGHQNGYTF.

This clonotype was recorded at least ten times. CDR3 coding DNA: TGCAGTGCGCCCCGGACTAGCGGGAGGATGGCTGTCACAGATACGCAGTATTTT. Amino acids: CSAPRTSGRMAVTDTQYF. The chain recombines TRBV20-1 with TRBJ2-3; 14 positions agree with TRBD2. Germline CDR1 is DFQATT and CDR2 is SNEGSKA (reference sequence). There are 18 residues in the CDR3. The V segment lost 6 bases and the J segment 2 bases; nucleotides outside the gene matches: 13.

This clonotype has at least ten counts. CDR3: CASSRPTTRPQYNEQFF. In nucleotides, the CDR3 is TGTGCCAGCAGCCGCCCGACTACACGTCCACAATACAATGAGCAGTTCTTC. V and J are TRBV7-6 and TRBJ2-1; D might be TRBD2 (5 bases). V was cut by 5 bases and J by 4 bases, with 21 bases left in between. The CDR3 totals 17 residues. The germline CDR1 and CDR2 sequences are SGHVS and FNYEAQ.

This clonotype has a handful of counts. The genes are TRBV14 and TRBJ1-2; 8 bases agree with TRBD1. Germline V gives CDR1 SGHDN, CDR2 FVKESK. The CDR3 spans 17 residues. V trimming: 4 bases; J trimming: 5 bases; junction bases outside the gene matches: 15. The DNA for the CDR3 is TGTGCCAGCAGCCCCTATGGGCTGAATAGGACAGGGTATGGCTACACCTTC. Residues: CASSPYGLNRTGYGYTF.

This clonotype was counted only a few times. The chain's CDR3 is CASSSLAGGLNEQFF. The CDR3 bases are TGTGCCAGCAGCTCCCTAGCGGGAGGTCTCAATGAGCAGTTCTTC. The V gene is TRBV7-2, the J gene TRBJ2-1; 11 positions agree with TRBD2. The germline V gene encodes CDR1 SGHTA and CDR2 FQGNSA. This CDR3 is built from 15 residues. Unmatched junction bases numbered 5, after V lost 4 bases and J lost 6 bases. Together with reference TRBV7-2 and TRBJ2-1, the CDR3 gives the full variable domain: GAGVSQSPSNKVTEKGKDVELRCDPISGHTALYWYRQSLGQGLEFLIYFQGNSAPDKSGLPSDRFSAERTGGSVSTLTIQRTQQEDSAVYLCASSSLAGGLNEQFFGPGTRLTVL.

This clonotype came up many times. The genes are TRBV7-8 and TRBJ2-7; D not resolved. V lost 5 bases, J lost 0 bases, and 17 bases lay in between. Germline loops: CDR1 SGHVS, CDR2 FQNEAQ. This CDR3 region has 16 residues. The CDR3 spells CASSPAAGFFSYEQYF. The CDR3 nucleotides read TGTGCCAGCAGCCCCGCGGCAGGCTTCTTCTCCTACGAGCAGTACTTC. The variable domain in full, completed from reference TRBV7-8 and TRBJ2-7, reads GAGVSQSPRYKVAKRGQDVALRCDPISGHVSLFWYQQALGQGPEFLTYFQNEAQLDKSGLPSDRFFAERPEGSVSTLKIQRTQQEDSAVYLCASSPAAGFFSYEQYFGPGTRLTVT.

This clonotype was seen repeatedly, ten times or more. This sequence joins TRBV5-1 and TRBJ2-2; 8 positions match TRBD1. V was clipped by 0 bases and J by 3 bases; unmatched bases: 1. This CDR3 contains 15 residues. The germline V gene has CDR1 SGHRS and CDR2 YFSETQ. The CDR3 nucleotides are TGCGCCAGCAGCTTGGGCAGGGGGCACACCGGGGAGCTGTTTTTT. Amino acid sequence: CASSLGRGHTGELFF. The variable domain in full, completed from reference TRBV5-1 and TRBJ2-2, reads KAGVTQTPRYLIKTRGQQVTLSCSPISGHRSVSWYQQTPGQGLQFLFEYFSETQRNKGNFPGRFSGRQFSNSRSEMNVSTLELGDSALYLCASSLGRGHTGELFFGEGSRLTVL.

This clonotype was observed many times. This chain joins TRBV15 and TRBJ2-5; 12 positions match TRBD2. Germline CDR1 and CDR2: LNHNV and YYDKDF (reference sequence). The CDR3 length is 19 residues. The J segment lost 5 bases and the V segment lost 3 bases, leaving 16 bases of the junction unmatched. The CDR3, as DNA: TGTGCCACCAGCAGTAAACATCCAGGACTAGCGGGACTTGGGGAGACCCAGTACTTC. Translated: CATSSKHPGLAGLGETQYF.

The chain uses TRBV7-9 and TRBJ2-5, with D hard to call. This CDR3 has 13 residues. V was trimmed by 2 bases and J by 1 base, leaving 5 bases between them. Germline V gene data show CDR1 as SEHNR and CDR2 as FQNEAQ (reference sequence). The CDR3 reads CASSLPIQETQYF. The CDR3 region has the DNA TGTGCCAGCAGCTTACCCATCCAAGAGACCCAGTACTTC.

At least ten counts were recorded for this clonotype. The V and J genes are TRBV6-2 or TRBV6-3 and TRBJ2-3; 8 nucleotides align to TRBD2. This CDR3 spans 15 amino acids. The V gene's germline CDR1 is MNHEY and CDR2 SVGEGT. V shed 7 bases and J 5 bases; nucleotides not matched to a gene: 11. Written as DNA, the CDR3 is TGTGCCAGCACCATAGCGGGACCCCCAAGAGATACGCAGTATTTT. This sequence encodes CASTIAGPPRDTQYF.

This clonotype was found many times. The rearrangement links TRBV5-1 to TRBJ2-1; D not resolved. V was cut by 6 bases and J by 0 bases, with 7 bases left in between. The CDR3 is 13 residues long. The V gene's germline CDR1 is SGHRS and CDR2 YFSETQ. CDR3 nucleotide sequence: TGCGCCAGCACCGCCCGCTCCTACAATGAGCAGTTCTTC. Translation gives CASTARSYNEQFF.